Each of the 5 T cell receptor beta chains below was sequenced from the same sample in a study of CD8 T cells in ankylosing spondylitis. TCRdb redid the calling of the 5' RACE reads with MiXCR, one entry per CDR3 protein. The profile shows about 130,000 distinct CDR3 sequences, approximately 13% of them singletons. The sample taken for sequencing was blood, either unsorted or a sorted T cell fraction (not recorded which). The receptors originated from a female donor with ankylosing spondylitis or in good health (not recorded which).

The V and J genes are TRBV12-3 or TRBV12-4 and TRBJ2-5; 10 bases map to TRBD1. The J segment lost 5 bases and the V segment lost 4 bases, leaving 7 bases of the junction unmatched. This CDR3 has 15 amino acids. For the CDR3, the DNA is TGTGCCAGCAGTTACGACAGGGGGCCTCGGGAGACCCAGTACTTC. Its translation is CASSYDRGPRETQYF.

This clonotype was picked up a small number of times. The genes are TRBV20-1 and TRBJ1-2; the match to TRBD1 covers 8 bases. This CDR3 comprises 15 residues. CDR1 and CDR2 (germline): DFQATT, SNEGSKA (reference sequence). V lost 3 bases to trimming and J lost 4 bases; unmatched junction nucleotides: 10. CDR3 in DNA: TGCAGTGCTAGGTCCCTCAGGGGGCGAGTCTATGGCTACACCTTC. It is translated as CSARSLRGRVYGYTF.

This clonotype was recorded at least ten times. V gene TRBV18 combines with J gene TRBJ2-5; D call uncertain. The CDR3 is 17 residues long. Trimming left V 3 bases short and J 1 base short, with 18 bases between. Germline V CDR1 and CDR2: KGHSH, LQKENI. The CDR3 nucleotides read TGTGCCAGCTCACCTTCCACCTACGGGCGGATCCAAGAGACCCAGTACTTC. Amino acid sequence: CASSPSTYGRIQETQYF.

This clonotype was counted between two and nine times. The CDR3 DNA follows: TGTGCCAGCAGACAGGGACAGGGGATATCTGGGGCCAACGTCCTGACTTTC. Translating it yields CASRQGQGISGANVLTF. V gene TRBV12-3 or TRBV12-4 combines with J gene TRBJ2-6; TRBD1 agrees at 10 bases. CDR3 length: 17 amino acids. Unmatched junction bases numbered 6, after V lost 6 bases and J lost 1 base.

This clonotype was observed a few times. The rearrangement joins TRBV7-9 to TRBJ1-2; 7 bases map to TRBD1. The V and J ends lost 4 bases and 5 bases, in that order; junction bases with no gene match: 4. Germline CDR1 and CDR2: SEHNR and FQNEAQ (reference sequence). This CDR3 region has 13 residues. The CDR3: CASSSGQTYGYTF. For the CDR3, the DNA is TGTGCCAGCAGCTCGGGACAGACTTATGGCTACACCTTC.